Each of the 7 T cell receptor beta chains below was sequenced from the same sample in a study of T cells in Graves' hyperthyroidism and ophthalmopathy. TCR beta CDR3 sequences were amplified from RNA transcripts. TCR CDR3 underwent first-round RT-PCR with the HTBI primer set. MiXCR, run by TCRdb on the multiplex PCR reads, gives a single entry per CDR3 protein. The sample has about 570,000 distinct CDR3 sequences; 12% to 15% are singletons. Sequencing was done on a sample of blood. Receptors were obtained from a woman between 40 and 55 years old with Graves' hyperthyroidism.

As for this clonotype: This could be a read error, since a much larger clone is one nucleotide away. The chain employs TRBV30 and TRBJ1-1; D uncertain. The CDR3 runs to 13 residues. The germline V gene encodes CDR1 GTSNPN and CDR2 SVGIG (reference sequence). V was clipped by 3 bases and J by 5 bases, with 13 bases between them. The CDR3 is CAWRWRQRTEAFF. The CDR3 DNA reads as TGTGCCTGGAGATGGCGGCAAAGGACTGAAGCTTTCTTT.

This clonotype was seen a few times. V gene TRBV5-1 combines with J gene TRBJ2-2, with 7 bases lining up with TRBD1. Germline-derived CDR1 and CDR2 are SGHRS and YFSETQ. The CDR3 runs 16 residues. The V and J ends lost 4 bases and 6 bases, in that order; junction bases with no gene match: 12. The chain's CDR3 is CASSPTGTAYAGELFF. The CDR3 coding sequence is TGCGCCAGCAGCCCAACTGGGACAGCTTATGCCGGGGAGCTGTTTTTT.

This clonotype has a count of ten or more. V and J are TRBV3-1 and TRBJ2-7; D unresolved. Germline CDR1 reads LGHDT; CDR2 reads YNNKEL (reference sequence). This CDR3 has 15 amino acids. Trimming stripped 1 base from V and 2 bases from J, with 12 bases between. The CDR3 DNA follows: TGTGCCAGCAGCCAAGGAGGCGGACGTACCTACGAGCAGTACTTC. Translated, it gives CASSQGGGRTYEQYF.

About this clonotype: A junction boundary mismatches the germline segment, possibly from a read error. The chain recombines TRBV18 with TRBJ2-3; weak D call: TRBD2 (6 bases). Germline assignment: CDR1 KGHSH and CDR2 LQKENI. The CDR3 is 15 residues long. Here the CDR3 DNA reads TGTGCCAGCTCACCGCCCGGGGGTATGGGAGATACGCGGTATTTT. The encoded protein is CASSPPGGMGDTRYF.

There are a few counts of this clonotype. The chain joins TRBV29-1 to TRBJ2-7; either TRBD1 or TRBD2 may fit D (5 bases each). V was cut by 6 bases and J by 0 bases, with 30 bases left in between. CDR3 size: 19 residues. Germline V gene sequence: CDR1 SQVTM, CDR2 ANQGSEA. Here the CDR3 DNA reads TGCAGCGTCTTCTATGCTCCAGGGAAGGGGACGCTAAGCTCCTACGAGCAGTACTTC. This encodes CSVFYAPGKGTLSSYEQYF.

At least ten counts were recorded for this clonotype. CDR3 in amino acids: CASSFGTGIYNEQFF. As DNA, the CDR3 is TGTGCCAGCAGCTTCGGGACAGGGATCTACAATGAGCAGTTCTTC. V usage is TRBV5-4 and J usage is TRBJ2-1; 9 nucleotides align to TRBD1. CDR1 SGHNT and CDR2 YYREEE come from the germline V gene (reference sequence). V was clipped by 2 bases and J by 3 bases; unmatched bases: 3. CDR3 length: 15 amino acids.

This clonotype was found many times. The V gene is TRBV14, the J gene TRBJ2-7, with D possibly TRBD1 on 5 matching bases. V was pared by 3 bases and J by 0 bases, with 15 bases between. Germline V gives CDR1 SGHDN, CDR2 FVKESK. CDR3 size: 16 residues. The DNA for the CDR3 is TGTGCCAGCAGCCACACAGGTGCAGCTGGCTCCTACGAGCAGTACTTC. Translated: CASSHTGAAGSYEQYF.